This T cell receptor (beta chain) was identified during a study of radiation and T cells in renal cell carcinoma. Germline assignment: CDR1 MNHEY and CDR2 SMNVEV (reference sequence). The CDR3 covers 15 residues. Between the trimmed V and J ends, which lost 2 bases and 6 bases, there was a span of 16 bases. Treatment reported: treatment-naive control, cytoreductive nephrectomy. The assay was immunoSEQ multiplex PCR, and TCRdb's table has in-frame clones only and misses some. The data show some 8,000 clones, around 61% seen once. Source: tumor tissue, taken from a patient whose treatment was nephrectomy without radiotherapy. The chain uses TRBV27 and TRBJ1-2, with D tentatively TRBD1 (5 bases). The clonotype comes from a man aged 55-75 years with renal cell carcinoma. The CDR3: CASSLIGQGEDGYTF. DNA for the CDR3: TGTGCCAGCAGTTTAATAGGCCAGGGCGAAGATGGCTACACCTTC.